This T cell receptor (beta chain) was sequenced in a study of control samples from healthy donors and cancer patients. This clone was seen just once. Method: immunoSEQ multiplex PCR; TCRdb's copy keeps in-frame clones and lacks some. The sample lists about 54,000 clones; 95% to 97% were seen once. Trimming removed 0 bases at V and 0 bases at J, with 9 bases between. The CDR3 length is 15 residues. Per the germline V gene, CDR1 is GTSNPN and CDR2 is SVGIG (reference sequence). The sequence was obtained from a woman in her thirties in good health. Sequencing was done on a sample of blood. This chain uses TRBV30 with TRBJ1-3, with D unresolved. DNA for the CDR3: TGTGCCTGGAGTGTCCCCTGGACCTCTGGAAACACCATATATTTT. Translating gives CAWSVPWTSGNTIYF. Drawing the rest from reference TRBV30 and TRBJ1-3, the complete variable domain is SQTIHQWPATLVQPVGSPLSLECTVEGTSNPNLYWYRQAAGRGLQLLFYSVGIGQISSEVPQNLSASRPQDRQFILSSKKLLLSDSGFYLCAWSVPWTSGNTIYFGEGSWLTVV.